A single sample gave rise to the 4 T cell receptor beta chains below, sequenced in a study of CD8 T cells in ankylosing spondylitis. One entry per CDR3 protein results from TCRdb running MiXCR on the 5' RACE reads. The sample lists 300,000 to 350,000 distinct CDR3 sequences, less than 25% seen once, with 3.5% in the top ten. Sequencing was carried out using blood, either unsorted or a sorted T cell fraction (not recorded which). The receptors were sampled from a female donor with ankylosing spondylitis or in good health (not recorded which).

This clonotype was counted only a few times. This chain joins TRBV20-1 and TRBJ2-7, with TRBD2 matching 9 bases. The CDR3 totals 15 residues. J gave up 2 bases and V 4 bases, and 9 bases lay outside the gene matches. Germline CDR1 reads DFQATT; CDR2 reads SNEGSKA (reference sequence). The CDR3 DNA reads as TGCAGTGCTATCCCAGGGCTAGCGGGGACCTACGAGCAGTACTTC. Its translation: CSAIPGLAGTYEQYF.

CDR3 DNA sequence: TGTGCCAGCAGCCAAGCCGGGACAGGGAACAATGAGCAGTTCTTC. Encoded protein: CASSQAGTGNNEQFF. The chain employs TRBV7-2 and TRBJ2-1; 9 nucleotides line up with TRBD1. The CDR3 runs 15 residues. J lost 5 bases, V lost 5 bases, and 7 bases had no gene match. The V gene's germline CDR1 is SGHTA and CDR2 FQGNSA.

This sequence joins TRBV18 and TRBJ2-1; 10 nucleotides match TRBD2. CDR1 is KGHSH and CDR2 is LQKENI in the germline V gene. Trimming at V came to 3 bases and at J to 7 bases, leaving 6 bases not matched to a gene. The CDR3 totals 15 residues. The CDR3 DNA reads as TGTGCCAGCTCACCGGCTAGCGGGAGTACTAATGAGCAGTTCTTC. Translated: CASSPASGSTNEQFF. The complete variable domain, with remaining parts taken from reference TRBV18 and TRBJ2-1, reads NAGVMQNPRHLVRRRGQEARLRCSPMKGHSHVYWYRQLPEEGLKFMVYLQKENIIDESGMPKERFSAEFPKEGPSILRIQQVVRGDSAAYFCASSPASGSTNEQFFGPGTRLTVL.

With respect to this clonotype: Mismatch with germline at one junction end may stem from a read error. The gene calls are TRBV20-1 and TRBJ2-1; 9 nucleotides agree with TRBD2. The germline V gene encodes CDR1 DFQATT and CDR2 SNEGSKA (reference sequence). The CDR3 sequence is 15 residues long. As DNA, the CDR3 is TGCTGTGCTAGTCTAGCGGGATTCTCCTACAATGAGCAGTTCTTC. This codes for CCASLAGFSYNEQFF.